This T cell receptor beta chain was identified during a study of shared clonotypes between healthy human individuals. Whole-study results and caveats: The donor pool, a small one, limited the genetic and exposure-history diversity represented.

The naive CD8 subset, CD45RO-negative cells positively selected for CCR7, excluded terminally differentiated effector memory CD45RA+ cells. On this clone itself: Antigen specificity is unknown.

This table comes from immunoSEQ multiplex PCR, and its TCRdb copy is limited to in-frame clones, with some not included. This table has some 740,000 clones, 92% appearing once. The sequenced sample consisted of naive CD8+ T cells sorted from blood. The origin of this receptor is a man younger than 40 in good health.

CDR3 region: CASSSPRVNEQFF. The CDR3 coding sequence is TGTGCCAGCAGCTCCCCCAGGGTCAATGAGCAGTTCTTC. The rearrangement joins TRBV7-9 to TRBJ2-1; possible D gene TRBD1, 5 bases. The CDR3 contains 13 residues. Germline assignment: CDR1 SEHNR and CDR2 FQNEAQ (reference sequence). V gave up 4 bases and J gave up 6 bases, with 10 bases separating them.